The next 26 T cell receptor beta chains were all read from a single sample in a study of OX40 agonist ivuxolimab in advanced cancers. Clones were sequenced by immunoSEQ multiplex PCR, and TCRdb holds only the in-frame ones, with some missing. The data contain about 54,000 clones, more than 85% of them singletons. The specimen comprised CD4+ or CD8+ T cells sorted from blood, sampled in a trial of the OX40 agonist ivuxolimab. The receptors were sampled from an adult with an advanced solid tumor such as melanoma, head and neck, liver or kidney cancer.

The chain has TRBV10-3 and TRBJ2-1; 7 bases map to TRBD1. The CDR3 runs to 17 residues. V dropped 3 bases and J dropped 7; count of bases not matched to a gene: 15. Germline V lookup: CDR1 ENHRY, CDR2 SYGVKD. DNA for the CDR3: TGTGCCATCAGTGAAGGATGGCCAGGGGGATCCCGTAATGAGCAGTTCTTC. It codes for CAISEGWPGGSRNEQFF.

This clone was found a few times. The chain has TRBV7-8 and TRBJ2-2; D gene unclear. This CDR3 contains 12 residues. Germline V gene lookup returns CDR1 SGHVS and CDR2 FQNEAQ. The ends were cut back, 3 bases at V and 4 bases at J, with 3 bases in the middle. The CDR3 DNA reads TGTGCCAGCAGCTTTTTCACCGGGGAGCTGTTTTTT. Translating it yields CASSFFTGELFF.

The chain has TRBV5-1 and TRBJ1-2, with D unresolved. Germline V gives CDR1 SGHRS, CDR2 YFSETQ. V was pared by 0 bases and J by 6 bases, with 12 bases between. CDR3 size: 14 residues. CDR3 bases: TGCGCCAGCAGCTTGGCCATGGGAGAGGATGGCTACACCTTC. This gives the protein CASSLAMGEDGYTF.

This chain connects TRBV5-5 to TRBJ2-5, with D perhaps TRBD1 (6 bases). Trimming left V 4 bases short and J 5 bases short, with 15 bases between. Germline V gene data show CDR1 as SGHKS and CDR2 as YYEKEE (reference sequence). The CDR3 loop spans 14 amino acids. This CDR3 is CASSLTGQGETQYF. In nucleotides, the CDR3 is TGTGCCAGCAGCCTGACAGGTCAGGGGGAGACCCAGTACTTC.

The rearrangement links TRBV11-2 to TRBJ2-6; D assignment may be TRBD1 or TRBD2 (6 bases each). V gave up 6 bases and J gave up 2 bases, with 11 bases separating them. This CDR3 has 15 amino acids. Per germline, CDR1 SGHAT and CDR2 FQNNGV. For the CDR3, the DNA is TGTGCCAGCAGTCGAGGGGGGCCTGGGGCCAACGTCCTGACTTTC. Amino acids: CASSRGGPGANVLTF.

This clone has a single count. The CDR3 sequence is CASSPRTGSSYEQYF. DNA for the CDR3: TGTGCCAGCAGCCCTCGGACAGGTAGCTCCTACGAGCAGTACTTC. The chain uses TRBV4-2 and TRBJ2-7; 7 positions agree with TRBD1. Unmatched junction bases numbered 6, after V lost 4 bases and J lost 0 bases. The CDR3 length is 15 residues. Germline assignment: CDR1 LGHNA and CDR2 YNFKEQ.

The chain carries TRBV2 and TRBJ1-3, with D possibly matching TRBD1 (6 bases). CDR3 length equals 14 residues. The germline V gene encodes CDR1 SNHLY and CDR2 FYNNEI. Trimming shortened V by 6 bases and J by 0 bases, and 9 bases separated the two germline ends. The CDR3 nucleotides are TGTGCCAGCAGCCAGGGGACCTCTGGAAACACCATATATTTT. It specifies CASSQGTSGNTIYF.

The gene calls are TRBV6-1 and TRBJ2-3; possible D gene TRBD2, 6 bases. Germline V CDR1 and CDR2: MNHNS, SASEGT. The germline V and J ends were trimmed by 2 bases and 6 bases, with 12 bases remaining between them. The CDR3 contains 14 residues. The CDR3 coding sequence is TGTGCCAGCAGTGAATTGCGGGGTCTTGATACGCAGTATTTT. Translated: CASSELRGLDTQYF.

The genes are TRBV7-2 and TRBJ1-1; D is uncertain. Germline CDR1 is SGHTA and CDR2 is FQGNSA. V was clipped by 7 bases and J by 5 bases, with 17 bases between them. The CDR3 is made up of 14 amino acids. The CDR3 coding sequence is TGTGCCAGCACCCCCCGTTCCGGGCAAACTGAAGCTTTCTTT. Residues: CASTPRSGQTEAFF.

This clone is a singleton in its sample. The V gene is TRBV18, the J gene TRBJ1-2; TRBD1 matches at 9 bases. Germline V lookup: CDR1 KGHSH, CDR2 LQKENI. V lost 3 bases, J lost 2 bases, and 7 bases stayed unmatched. This CDR3 region has 16 residues. The CDR3 spells CASSPTGTGHNYGYTF. DNA of the CDR3: TGTGCCAGCTCACCCACCGGGACAGGGCACAACTATGGCTACACCTTC.

The chain has TRBV28 and TRBJ2-5; either TRBD1 or TRBD2 may fit D (6 bases each). V gave up 2 bases and J gave up 1 base, with 11 bases separating them. This CDR3 is 15 amino acids long. CDR1 is MDHEN and CDR2 is SYDVKM in the germline V gene. CDR3 in amino acids: CASSLRGAIQETQYF. In DNA, the CDR3 is TGTGCCAGCAGTTTAAGGGGGGCTATCCAAGAGACCCAGTACTTC.

The chain combines TRBV5-6 with TRBJ1-4; TRBD1 matches at 7 bases. CDR1 is SGHDT, CDR2 YYEEEE, per germline. The V segment lost 0 bases and the J segment 8 bases; nucleotides outside the gene matches: 4. This CDR3 has 14 residues. CDR3 nucleotides: TGTGCCAGCAGCTTGGCAGGGGGACGCGAAAAACTGTTTTTT. As protein: CASSLAGGREKLFF.

This chain joins TRBV5-1 and TRBJ2-5; TRBD2 matches 10 bases. Germline loops: CDR1 SGHRS, CDR2 YFSETQ. This CDR3 contains 15 residues. V was clipped by 2 bases and J by 5 bases; unmatched bases: 6. CDR3: CASSLTLAGWETQYF. CDR3 DNA sequence: TGCGCCAGCAGCTTAACACTAGCGGGATGGGAGACCCAGTACTTC.

V is TRBV11-2 and J is TRBJ2-5; 7 bases are shared with TRBD2. This CDR3 is built from 16 residues. The V and J ends lost 5 bases and 4 bases, in that order; junction bases with no gene match: 13. In germline, CDR1 is SGHAT, CDR2 FQNNGV. In DNA, the CDR3 is TGTGCCAGCAGCCCGTTTCCGGGACTAATAAGAGAGACCCAGTACTTC. Amino acids: CASSPFPGLIRETQYF.

V usage is TRBV20-1 and J usage is TRBJ2-3; D unclear. The germline gives CDR1 DFQATT, CDR2 SNEGSKA (reference sequence). This CDR3 is 11 amino acids long. The germline V and J ends were trimmed by 6 bases and 10 bases, with 14 bases remaining between them. The CDR3 reads CSAQESQAQYF. The CDR3 bases are TGCAGTGCGCAGGAGTCCCAGGCGCAGTATTTT.

The rearrangement uses TRBV2 and TRBJ2-2, with TRBD2 identical over 13 bases. The CDR3 loop spans 16 amino acids. J gave up 7 bases and V 3 bases, and 5 bases lay outside the gene matches. CDR1 is SNHLY, CDR2 FYNNEI, per germline. CDR3 sequence (DNA): TGTGCCAGCAGTGAGCTTGGACTAGCGGGGGTCGGGGAGCTGTTTTTT. Its translation: CASSELGLAGVGELFF. Looking up the rest from reference TRBV2 and TRBJ2-2 gives the full variable domain: EPEVTQTPSHQVTQMGQEVILRCVPISNHLYFYWYRQILGQKVEFLVSFYNNEISEKSEIFDDQFSVERPDGSNFTLKIRSTKLEDSAMYFCASSELGLAGVGELFFGEGSRLTVL.

This chain connects TRBV5-1 to TRBJ2-3; D uncertain. V lost 7 bases and J 1 base, leaving 7 bases between the germline ends. Germline V gene sequence: CDR1 SGHRS, CDR2 YFSETQ. The CDR3 spans 12 residues. The CDR3 DNA is TGCGCCAGCTCCGTTGGCACAGATACGCAGTATTTT. This translates into CASSVGTDTQYF.

The V gene is TRBV2, the J gene TRBJ2-2; D assignment may be TRBD1 or TRBD2 (6 bases each). Germline-derived CDR1 and CDR2 are SNHLY and FYNNEI. This CDR3 comprises 14 residues. Trimming removed 8 bases at V and 4 bases at J, with 14 bases between. This CDR3 reads CASRPGARTGELFF. CDR3 bases: TGTGCCAGCCGGCCGGGGGCTCGCACCGGGGAGCTGTTTTTT.

CDR3 protein: CASSLAASGAYHTDTQYF. The CDR3 region has the DNA TGCGCCAGCAGCTTGGCGGCTAGCGGGGCCTATCACACAGATACGCAGTATTTT. The rearrangement joins TRBV5-1 to TRBJ2-3, with 9 bases lining up with TRBD2. V lost 0 bases and J lost 2; bases outside the gene matches: 10. CDR3 length equals 18 residues. Per the germline V gene, CDR1 is SGHRS and CDR2 is YFSETQ.

The chain links TRBV21-1 to TRBJ1-5. TRBV21-1 constitutes a pseudogene. CDR3 length: 11 amino acids. The CDR3 nucleotides are TGTGCCACGGAGAGGGCCCAGCCCCAGCATTTT. Amino acids: CATERAQPQHF.

V and J are TRBV5-8 and TRBJ2-3, with 7 bases fitting TRBD2. V shed 1 base, J shed 7 bases, and the junction held 15 bases outside the gene matches. This CDR3 is 17 amino acids long. CDR1 SGHTS and CDR2 YDEGEE come from the germline V gene. The CDR3 DNA reads as TGTGCCAGCAGCTTGTACATTCTCGGGACTACTACTTATACGCAGTATTTT. Its protein is CASSLYILGTTTYTQYF.

V gene TRBV4-1 combines with J gene TRBJ2-3; TRBD2 matches 8 bases. This CDR3 region has 16 residues. Germline assignment: CDR1 MGHRA and CDR2 YSYEKL. Losses at the gene ends were 6 bases for V and 5 bases for J; bases not matched to a gene: 13. The CDR3 spells CASSRLERGGEDTQYF. The CDR3 nucleotides are TGCGCCAGCAGTCGGTTGGAACGGGGGGGCGAAGATACGCAGTATTTT.

The gene calls are TRBV11-1 and TRBJ2-2; TRBD1 matches at 7 bases. CDR3 length: 17 amino acids. Germline CDR1 and CDR2: SGHAT and FQDESV (reference sequence). V trimming: 1 base; J trimming: 0 bases; junction bases outside the gene matches: 5. CDR3 nucleotide sequence: TGTGCCAGCAGCTTAGTGAGAGGACAGGCGAACACCGGGGAGCTGTTTTTT. Its translation is CASSLVRGQANTGELFF.

V usage is TRBV5-1 and J usage is TRBJ1-6, with D hard to call. Germline values: CDR1 SGHRS, CDR2 YFSETQ. The CDR3 consists of 14 residues. Trimming left V 3 bases short and J 4 bases short, with 8 bases between. The CDR3 here is CASSSAAYNSPLHF. CDR3 DNA: TGCGCCAGCAGCTCGGCAGCTTATAATTCACCCCTCCACTTT.

This clone has a single count. The V gene is TRBV18, the J gene TRBJ1-5; D is undetermined. Looked up from germline, CDR1 is KGHSH and CDR2 is LQKENI. Between the trimmed V and J ends, which lost 4 bases and 3 bases, there was a span of 7 bases. This CDR3 has 13 residues. CDR3 loop: CASSRTDNQPQHF. CDR3 sequence (DNA): TGTGCCAGCTCACGGACCGACAATCAGCCCCAGCATTTT. The variable domain in full, completed from reference TRBV18 and TRBJ1-5, reads NAGVMQNPRHLVRRRGQEARLRCSPMKGHSHVYWYRQLPEEGLKFMVYLQKENIIDESGMPKERFSAEFPKEGPSILRIQQVVRGDSAAYFCASSRTDNQPQHFGDGTRLSIL.

The rearrangement uses TRBV6-1 and TRBJ1-3, with 8 bases lining up with TRBD1. The V segment lost 5 bases and the J segment 3 bases; nucleotides outside the gene matches: 6. CDR1 and CDR2 (germline): MNHNS, SASEGT. The CDR3 consists of 15 residues. The CDR3 region is CASSFRGLVGNTIYF. The CDR3 DNA is TGTGCCAGCAGTTTCAGGGGGCTTGTTGGAAACACCATATATTTT.